A selection of T cell receptor beta chains follows, all from one sample in a study of shared T cell receptors in the human thymus. TCRdb keeps only in-frame clones here, not all; method: immunoSEQ multiplex PCR. The sample holds more than 550,000 clones; over 75% are singletons and the top ten take around 0.0099%. This sample also belongs to another study, concerning human thymus T cells.

Input material: thymocytes. These receptors were taken from a girl under three years old with a congenital heart defect. Each CDR3 is given with its conserved first and last residue. Fields, in order: CDR3 DNA, CDR3 protein, V gene, J gene, D gene, clone size. D genes are given only for firm matches. Not all rows give a size; the values are once, few, many and, for expanded clones, a class.

TGTGCCAGCATCCCCCAGGGTGGGAACACTGAAGCTTTCTTT,CASIPQGGNTEAFF,TRBV5-6,TRBJ1-1,NA,NA
TGCGCCAGATGTGGTAGTCAACCCCGGGACTCGGAGCCCCAGCATTTT,CARCGSQPRDSEPQHF,TRBV5-1,TRBJ1-5,NA,NA
TGCGCCAGCAGTCTAGCGGGACAGGGAGGTGAGACCCAGTACTTC,CASSLAGQGGETQYF,TRBV23-1,TRBJ2-5,NA,NA
TGTGCCAGCAGTTTCCCAGCCGGGCGGGGGACTGAAGCTTTCTTT,CASSFPAGRGTEAFF,TRBV28,TRBJ1-1,NA,NA
TGTGCCAGCAGCTCCGTATTACAGGGCCCCTCCTACGAGCAGTACTTC,CASSSVLQGPSYEQYF,TRBV7-2,TRBJ2-7,NA,once
TGTGCCAGCAGCTTAGGTCCAGGGAAATTTGACTCCTATAATTCACCCCTCCACTTT,CASSLGPGKFDSYNSPLHF,TRBV13,TRBJ1-6,NA,NA
TGTGCCAGCAGCCAGACAAGCGGGACAGGGGAAGCTAATGAAAAACTGTTTTTT,CASSQTSGTGEANEKLFF,TRBV14,TRBJ1-4,TRBD1,few
TGCGCCACCAAAACCAACCCACAGGGCAACTACGAGCAGTACTTC,CATKTNPQGNYEQYF,TRBV5-1,TRBJ2-7,NA,NA
TGTGCCAGCAGCTTGCAAACAGGGGGACTATACGGGGACTTTGAAGCTTTCTTT,CASSLQTGGLYGDFEAFF,TRBV5-5,TRBJ1-1,TRBD1,NA
TGTGCCACCAGCAGAGATTCGCCCGGACAGGGAGGTAATGGCTACACCTTC,CATSRDSPGQGGNGYTF,TRBV15,TRBJ1-2,TRBD1,NA
TGTGCTAGTGGTTTTGGGAGGGCGGGGGGGTGGTACGAGCAGTACTTC,CASGFGRAGGWYEQYF,TRBV12-5,TRBJ2-7,TRBD2,NA
TGTGCCAGTAGTAACTACAGGGTAGGGATGCGGGGCTACACCTTC,CASSNYRVGMRGYTF,TRBV19,TRBJ1-2,NA,NA
TGTGCCAGCAGTGAATCCCGAATCCGGGACAGGGCGGAGAATAGCAATCAGCCCCAGCATTTT,CASSESRIRDRAENSNQPQHF,TRBV6-1,TRBJ1-5,TRBD1,NA
TGCGCCAGCAGCTCGGGACAGATGAACACTGAAGCTTTCTTT,CASSSGQMNTEAFF,TRBV5-1,TRBJ1-1,TRBD1,NA
TGTGCCAGCAGCTTAAGGTTCCGCGGCAGGGAAGCTGAAGCTTTCTTT,CASSLRFRGREAEAFF,TRBV7-2,TRBJ1-1,NA,NA
TGTGCCATCAGTGAGTACCACCGGGACAGGGGGAGAGAGACTGAAGCTTTCTTT,CAISEYHRDRGRETEAFF,TRBV10-3,TRBJ1-1,TRBD1,NA
TGTGCCAGCAGCTTTCCAGGGGAGGGCTACGAGCAGTACTTC,CASSFPGEGYEQYF,TRBV5-4,TRBJ2-7,NA,NA
TGTGCCAGCAGCCCCCCCCGGGTTCAGGGGAATTTCAATGAGCAGTTCTTC,CASSPPRVQGNFNEQFF,TRBV14,TRBJ2-1,NA,NA
TGTGCCAAAAAAGGAGATTCTCTTAACTATGGCTACACCTTC,CAKKGDSLNYGYTF,TRBV30,TRBJ1-2,NA,NA
TGTGCCAGCGAGACTAGCGGGGTTTATAATGAGCAGTTCTTC,CASETSGVYNEQFF,TRBV5-4,TRBJ2-1,TRBD2,few
TGTGCCATCCATATATTTTCACTGCGTCAGGGGGTGATGGGCACCGGGGAGCTGTTTTTT,CAIHIFSLRQGVMGTGELFF,TRBV10-3,TRBJ2-2,TRBD1,NA
TGTGCCAGCACCTGGGGGAGGGAGCAGGGCTACACCTTC,CASTWGREQGYTF,TRBV28,TRBJ1-2,NA,NA
TGTGCCAGCAGCGTACCTTCGGAGCCCCAGCATTTT,CASSVPSEPQHF,TRBV9,TRBJ1-5,NA,few
TGTGCCAGCACCTTCAAGGACCCTAGGGGGTCCTACAATGAGCAGTTCTTC,CASTFKDPRGSYNEQFF,TRBV6-4,TRBJ2-1,NA,NA
TGTGCCAGCAGCCAAGATAGGACTCCCTTGGGCACAGATACGCAGTATTTT,CASSQDRTPLGTDTQYF,TRBV4-2,TRBJ2-3,NA,NA
TGCGCCAGCAGCCAAGATCCCCCGACAGGGTTCCCGTCACCCCTCCACTTT,CASSQDPPTGFPSPLHF,TRBV4-3,TRBJ1-6,TRBD1,NA
TGTGCCAGCAGTTTATCCTTTTGGCAGGGTAATTCACCCCTCCACTTT,CASSLSFWQGNSPLHF,TRBV27,TRBJ1-6,NA,NA
TGCGCCAGCAGCCAATACGGGACATTCCTCTCCTACGAGCAGTACTTC,CASSQYGTFLSYEQYF,TRBV5-1,TRBJ2-7,NA,NA
TGTGCCAGCAGCCGGTACCGGGACAGGGGGATTGACACTGAAGCTTTCTTT,CASSRYRDRGIDTEAFF,TRBV14,TRBJ1-1,TRBD1,once
TGCGCCAGCAGCCAATTCCGGCAACAGGGGAACTATGGCTACACCTTC,CASSQFRQQGNYGYTF,TRBV4-3,TRBJ1-2,TRBD1,few
TGCGCCAGCAGCGTTCCCCCCACTAGCGGCGAAAATGAGCAGTTCTTC,CASSVPPTSGENEQFF,TRBV5-1,TRBJ2-1,TRBD2,NA
TGTGCCAGCAGTTACTCTTCCGCCTACGAGCAGTACTTC,CASSYSSAYEQYF,TRBV6-5,TRBJ2-7,NA,NA
TGTGCCATCAAACAACAGGGGCTGAACACTGAAGCTTTCTTT,CAIKQQGLNTEAFF,TRBV10-3,TRBJ1-1,TRBD1,NA
TGTGCCATCAGGGCGAAACAGGGGACTCCTTACAATGAGCAGTTCTTC,CAIRAKQGTPYNEQFF,TRBV10-3,TRBJ2-1,NA,NA
TGTGCCAGCAGCCAAGTGGTGATAGCGGGGGGTAACACAGATACGCAGTATTTT,CASSQVVIAGGNTDTQYF,TRBV14,TRBJ2-3,TRBD2,NA
TGTGCCAGTATGGCTATAATTTCAGGCTCCTACAATGAGCAGTTCTTC,CASMAIISGSYNEQFF,TRBV19,TRBJ2-1,NA,NA